The 28 T cell receptor beta chains listed next were all sequenced from one sample in a study of T cells in Graves' hyperthyroidism and ophthalmopathy. RNA transcripts served as the template for amplifying TCR beta CDR3 regions. In the first-round RT-PCR of the TCR CDR3, the HTBI primer set was used. MiXCR, run by TCRdb on the multiplex PCR reads, gives a single entry per CDR3 protein. The sample has hundreds of thousands of distinct CDR3 sequences, around 15% seen once; the top ten hold roughly 13%. Sequencing was carried out using blood. These receptors were taken from a woman aged 40 to 55 with Graves' hyperthyroidism.

This clonotype was seen at least ten times. The chain carries TRBV5-6 and TRBJ2-1; 8 nucleotides line up with TRBD2. The CDR3 is 15 amino acids. Per the germline V gene, CDR1 is SGHDT and CDR2 is YYEEEE. V dropped 5 bases and J dropped 3; count of bases not matched to a gene: 7. The CDR3 sequence is CASRFTSGNYNEQFF. The CDR3, as DNA: TGTGCCAGCAGATTTACTAGCGGAAACTACAATGAGCAGTTCTTC. Full variable domain (outside the CDR3, taken from reference TRBV5-6 and TRBJ2-1): DAGVTQSPTHLIKTRGQQVTLRCSPKSGHDTVSWYQQALGQGPQFIFQYYEEEERQRGNFPDRFSGHQFPNYSSELNVNALLLGDSALYLCASRFTSGNYNEQFFGPGTRLTVL.

V and J are TRBV12-3 or TRBV12-4 and TRBJ2-2, with 7 bases fitting TRBD2. V shed 5 bases and J 0 bases; nucleotides not matched to a gene: 6. The CDR3 runs to 16 residues. Here the CDR3 reads CASSLHSGTNTGELFF. The CDR3 DNA sequence: TGTGCCAGCAGTCTCCACAGCGGGACGAACACCGGGGAGCTGTTTTTT.

The chain employs TRBV7-3 and TRBJ2-2; 8 nucleotides agree with TRBD1. V trimming: 2 bases; J trimming: 5 bases; junction bases outside the gene matches: 1. Germline CDR1 SGHTA, CDR2 FQGTGA. The CDR3 totals 14 residues. The CDR3 region is CASSLGDRTGELFF. CDR3 in DNA: TGTGCCAGCAGCTTAGGGGACAGGACCGGGGAGCTGTTTTTT.

V and J are TRBV7-9 and TRBJ1-3, with D uncertain. Germline V CDR1 and CDR2: SEHNR, FQNEAQ (reference sequence). V was pared by 0 bases and J by 4 bases, with 19 bases between. The CDR3 extends over 18 amino acids. In nucleotides, the CDR3 is TGTGCCAGCAGCTTAGCTTCATCCGGGTCCGGTCACGGAAACACCATATATTTT. The encoded protein is CASSLASSGSGHGNTIYF.

This clonotype was picked up a small number of times. The chain combines TRBV6-1 with TRBJ1-6; TRBD1 matches at 7 bases. There are 14 residues in the CDR3. Germline V gene sequence: CDR1 MNHNS, CDR2 SASEGT. Trimming took 6 bases from V and 8 from J; bases not matched to a gene: 7. CDR3 sequence: CASRYTTGDSPLHF. CDR3 nucleotide sequence: TGTGCCAGCAGATATACTACAGGGGATTCACCCCTCCACTTT.

This clonotype came up many times. The J gene is TRBJ2-1, the V gene TRBV30; TRBD2 matches 8 bases. Trimming at V came to 2 bases and at J to 7 bases, leaving 7 bases not matched to a gene. Looked up from germline, CDR1 is GTSNPN and CDR2 is SVGIG (reference sequence). The CDR3 extends over 14 amino acids. CDR3 region: CAWSKAGGVNEQFF. The DNA of the CDR3 is TGTGCCTGGAGTAAGGCGGGAGGAGTAAATGAGCAGTTCTTC.

This clonotype has a count of ten or more. The chain uses TRBV28 and TRBJ1-1; D perhaps matches TRBD1 (6 bases). Germline V gives CDR1 MDHEN, CDR2 SYDVKM. Trimming took off 3 bases at V and 1 base at J, with 9 bases between the two ends. The CDR3 is 14 residues long. CDR3 protein: CASSFEGGNTEAFF. As DNA, the CDR3 is TGTGCCAGCAGTTTCGAGGGGGGGAACACTGAAGCTTTCTTT.

With regard to this clonotype: A much larger clone differs by one base, so this may be a read error. V gene TRBV3-1 combines with J gene TRBJ1-1, with 9 nucleotides matching TRBD1. This CDR3 comprises 14 residues. Germline V gene data show CDR1 as LGHDT and CDR2 as YNNKEL (reference sequence). In DNA form, the CDR3 reads TGTGCCAGCTGCCAAGCTGACAGGGGGAGTGAAGCTTTCTTT. Amino acid sequence: CASCQADRGSEAFF.

The V call is TRBV20-1, the J call TRBJ1-2, with D perhaps TRBD1 (6 bases). CDR1 is DFQATT, CDR2 SNEGSKA, per germline (reference sequence). This CDR3 has 11 amino acids. V dropped 5 bases and J dropped 6 bases, with 10 bases sitting between them. The CDR3 DNA reads as TGCAGTGCTGCCCGACAGGATGGCTACACCTTC. It specifies CSAARQDGYTF.

The CDR3 region is CASSMGRSFGNTEAFF. CDR3 sequence (DNA): TGTGCCAGCAGCATGGGACGGAGTTTTGGGAACACTGAAGCTTTCTTT. The rearrangement links TRBV7-9 to TRBJ1-1, with a weak D call TRBD1 (5 bases). CDR3 length: 16 amino acids. V gave up 5 bases and J gave up 1 base, with 17 bases separating them. In germline, CDR1 is SEHNR, CDR2 FQNEAQ (reference sequence).

This clonotype was found many times. This chain connects TRBV28 to TRBJ2-7; D unclear. CDR3 length: 14 residues. Germline lookup yields CDR1 MDHEN and CDR2 SYDVKM. Trimming removed 8 bases at V and 4 bases at J, with 18 bases between. This chain's CDR3 is CASVQALPIYEQYF. The CDR3, as DNA: TGTGCCAGCGTACAAGCCCTTCCGATTTACGAGCAGTACTTC.

There are a few counts of this clonotype. The V call is TRBV20-1, the J call TRBJ1-2, with D unclear. Trimming shortened V by 3 bases and J by 0 bases, and 8 bases separated the two germline ends. There are 13 residues in the CDR3. CDR1 is DFQATT and CDR2 is SNEGSKA in the germline V gene (reference sequence). The CDR3 sequence is CSARSESNYGYTF. CDR3 nucleotide sequence: TGCAGTGCTAGGTCAGAATCTAACTATGGCTACACCTTC.

The sample holds many counts of this clonotype. The chain recombines TRBV19 with TRBJ2-1, with a weak D call TRBD2 (6 bases). This CDR3 has 14 residues. With 6 bases removed from V and 4 bases from J, the gap between germline ends came to 13 bases. Germline-derived CDR1 and CDR2 are LNHDA and SQIVND (reference sequence). This chain's CDR3 is CASSGGRGYNEQFF. The CDR3 DNA reads as TGTGCCAGTAGCGGGGGACGAGGGTACAATGAGCAGTTCTTC.

Ten or more counts support this clonotype. The genes are TRBV3-1 and TRBJ1-1; D is possibly TRBD1 (5 bases). V gave up 3 bases and J gave up 3 bases, with 14 bases separating them. Germline CDR1 LGHDT, CDR2 YNNKEL (reference sequence). CDR3 length equals 15 residues. The CDR3 DNA reads TGTGCCAGCAGCCAGCCTTTGGGGCAATACACTGAAGCTTTCTTT. Its translation: CASSQPLGQYTEAFF.

The rearrangement uses TRBV2 and TRBJ2-5; 13 nucleotides agree with TRBD2. The germline CDR1 and CDR2 sequences are SNHLY and FYNNEI. The CDR3 has 19 residues. Germline trimming cut 1 base from V and 9 bases from J; bases unmatched to any gene: 17. The CDR3 is CASSEESTGTSGAAAAQYF. The DNA of the CDR3 is TGTGCCAGCAGTGAAGAGTCAACCGGGACTAGCGGGGCGGCGGCGGCCCAGTACTTC.

This clonotype was detected only a few times. This chain uses TRBV24-1 with TRBJ2-3, with 14 bases identical to TRBD2. J was trimmed by 6 bases and V by 3 bases; bases with no gene match: 4. The CDR3 totals 16 residues. From germline, CDR1 is KGHDR and CDR2 SFDVKD. The CDR3 sequence is CATSDAGLAGVDTQYF. CDR3 DNA: TGTGCCACCAGTGATGCGGGACTAGCGGGAGTGGATACGCAGTATTTT.

This clonotype is a singleton in its sample. The rearrangement uses TRBV9 and TRBJ2-1, with TRBD1 matching 10 bases. The CDR3 covers 18 residues. Germline CDR1 is SGDLS and CDR2 is YYNGEE. Trimming cost V 2 bases and J 0 bases; bases outside gene matches: 8. CDR3 residues: CASSVGQGIESSYNEQFF. The DNA of the CDR3 is TGTGCCAGCAGCGTGGGACAGGGGATCGAAAGCTCCTACAATGAGCAGTTCTTC. Variable domain in full (rest from reference TRBV9 and TRBJ2-1): DSGVTQTPKHLITATGQRVTLRCSPRSGDLSVYWYQQSLDQGLQFLIQYYNGEERAKGNILERFSAQQFPDLHSELNLSSLELGDSALYFCASSVGQGIESSYNEQFFGPGTRLTVL.

This clonotype occurred many times. This chain uses TRBV30 with TRBJ2-7; the match to TRBD1 covers 10 bases. Germline V gene lookup returns CDR1 GTSNPN and CDR2 SVGIG (reference sequence). J was trimmed by 3 bases and V by 7 bases; bases with no gene match: 3. This CDR3 spans 12 amino acids. The CDR3 sequence is CASTGGGYEQYF. For the CDR3, the DNA is TGTGCCTCGACAGGGGGCGGCTACGAGCAGTACTTC.

V usage is TRBV2 and J usage is TRBJ2-1; tentative D call: TRBD1 (5 bases). CDR1 is SNHLY and CDR2 is FYNNEI in the germline V gene. The V gene lost 5 bases and the J gene lost 15 bases, with 14 bases spanning the gap. This CDR3 comprises 11 residues. For the CDR3, the DNA is TGTGCCAGCAGTTCAGGGTCGGTTCTGTTCTTC. Protein product: CASSSGSVLFF.

This clonotype showed up many times. The J gene is TRBJ2-1, the V gene TRBV7-2; no clear D. The CDR3 length is 13 residues. CDR1 and CDR2 (germline): SGHTA, FQGNSA. V shed 2 bases and J shed 4 bases, with 6 bases lying between them. CDR3 in amino acids: CASSLQLYNEQFF. The CDR3 nucleotides read TGTGCCAGCAGCTTACAACTTTACAATGAGCAGTTCTTC.

In this sample, this clonotype turned up many times. The rearrangement links TRBV12-3 or TRBV12-4 to TRBJ1-2; 9 bases are shared with TRBD1. The CDR3 runs to 14 residues. After removal of 6 bases from V and 4 bases from J, the junction contained 6 bases not matched to a gene. CDR3 region: CASRGTGRLYGYTF. Here the CDR3 DNA reads TGTGCCAGCAGGGGGACAGGGCGGCTCTATGGCTACACCTTC.

This clonotype occurred many times. This chain joins TRBV11-2 and TRBJ2-7; D perhaps matches TRBD1 (6 bases). Trimming shortened V by 5 bases and J by 0 bases, and 11 bases separated the two germline ends. The CDR3 runs to 14 residues. Per the germline V gene, CDR1 is SGHAT and CDR2 is FQNNGV. CDR3 in DNA: TGTGCCAGCAGCATAGGGGGTAGCTCCTACGAGCAGTACTTC. Residues: CASSIGGSSYEQYF.

The chain is built from TRBV25-1 and TRBJ2-5, with D possibly being TRBD1 (6 bases). There are 16 residues in the CDR3. CDR1 is MGHDK, CDR2 SYGVNS, per germline. V shed 1 base and J shed 2 bases, with 14 bases lying between them. CDR3 loop: CASSESAGASQETQYF. The CDR3 coding sequence is TGTGCCAGCAGTGAATCCGCAGGGGCGAGTCAAGAGACCCAGTACTTC. The full variable domain, in which reference TRBV25-1 and TRBJ2-5 provide the parts outside the CDR3, is EADIYQTPRYLVIGTGKKITLECSQTMGHDKMYWYQQDPGMELHLIHYSYGVNSTEKGDLSSESTVSRIRTEHFPLTLESARPSHTSQYLCASSESAGASQETQYFGPGTRLLVL.

Many counts were recorded for this clonotype. The chain links TRBV18 to TRBJ1-5, with a weak D call TRBD1 (5 bases). Germline CDR1 reads KGHSH; CDR2 reads LQKENI. With 2 bases removed from V and 7 bases from J, the gap between germline ends came to 6 bases. The CDR3 has 12 amino acids. DNA for the CDR3: TGTGCCAGCTCACCAGGGGACCAGCCCCAGCATTTT. It codes for CASSPGDQPQHF.

This clonotype was detected only a few times. The chain couples TRBV5-4 to TRBJ2-5, with TRBD1 identical over 7 bases. Trimming cost V 2 bases and J 4 bases; bases outside gene matches: 8. This CDR3 is built from 15 residues. Germline values: CDR1 SGHNT, CDR2 YYREEE (reference sequence). CDR3 region: CASSLSTGAGETQYF. The CDR3 coding sequence is TGTGCCAGCAGCTTATCCACAGGGGCAGGAGAGACCCAGTACTTC.

The rearrangement joins TRBV6-1 to TRBJ1-3; no reliable D call. Germline V gene lookup returns CDR1 MNHNS and CDR2 SASEGT. The length of the CDR3 is 20 residues. The ends were cut back, 6 bases at V and 0 bases at J, with 27 bases in the middle. The CDR3 protein is CASRERLGTGVPLSGNTIYF. In DNA form, the CDR3 reads TGTGCCAGCAGGGAACGTCTAGGCACCGGGGTCCCTCTCTCTGGAAACACCATATATTTT.

Comment on this clonotype: The germline gene is not matched at one end of the junction; a read error may be the cause. V and J are TRBV20-1 and TRBJ2-6; TRBD1 matches at 7 bases. This CDR3 region has 9 residues. Germline CDR1 DFQATT, CDR2 SNEGSKA (reference sequence). The CDR3 protein is CSAPGQHPF. Here the CDR3 DNA reads TGCAGTGCCCCGGGACAGCACCCTTTC.

About this clonotype: This may be a read error: a much more frequent sequence differs by one nucleotide. The chain employs TRBV7-2 and TRBJ1-5; no firm D call. The germline V gene encodes CDR1 SGHTA and CDR2 FQGNSA. The CDR3 sequence is 15 residues long. CDR3 nucleotide sequence: TGTGCCGGCAGCTTAGCGTTCGGTTCTGGGCAGCCCCAGCATTTT. Translating it yields CAGSLAFGSGQPQHF.